The 26 T cell receptor beta chains below were found in one sample sequenced in a study of shared clonotypes between healthy human individuals. Assay: immunoSEQ multiplex PCR; the TCRdb copy retains only in-frame clones and omits some. The sample comprises about half a million clones, about 84% of which are singletons, and 12% rests with the top ten. Specimen: PBMCs. The receptors were gathered from a woman between 35 and 50 years old in good health. Some clones in this sample may be carry-over from other donors' samples.

This chain uses TRBV19 with TRBJ1-5; 7 nucleotides match TRBD1. The length of the CDR3 is 13 residues. Germline lookup yields CDR1 LNHDA and CDR2 SQIVND (reference sequence). V lost 7 bases and J lost 2; bases outside the gene matches: 2. The CDR3: CASKTGGNQPQHF. The CDR3 coding sequence is TGTGCCAGTAAAACAGGGGGCAATCAGCCCCAGCATTTT.

This clone was counted a few times. The chain has TRBV5-1 and TRBJ2-1; TRBD2 agrees at 11 bases. The CDR3 is 14 residues long. J was trimmed by 5 bases and V by 6 bases; bases with no gene match: 4. The germline V gene has CDR1 SGHRS and CDR2 YFSETQ. The CDR3 sequence: CASMQGLADNEQFF. In DNA form, the CDR3 reads TGCGCCAGCATGCAGGGACTAGCGGACAATGAGCAGTTCTTC.

There are a few counts of this clone. This chain uses TRBV4-1 with TRBJ2-7; 8 nucleotides agree with TRBD1. The CDR3 length is 16 residues. Germline values: CDR1 MGHRA, CDR2 YSYEKL. V shed 3 bases, J shed 4 bases, and the junction held 11 bases outside the gene matches. In DNA, the CDR3 is TGCGCCAGCAGCCACCAACCCGACAGGGGATCGTACGAGCAGTACTTC. Its protein is CASSHQPDRGSYEQYF.

The chain uses TRBV30 and TRBJ2-1; TRBD2 matches at 12 bases. CDR3 size: 15 residues. Losses at the gene ends were 4 bases for V and 7 bases for J; bases not matched to a gene: 8. CDR1 and CDR2 from the germline V gene are GTSNPN and SVGIG (reference sequence). In nucleotides, the CDR3 is TGTGCCTGGAACGATAGACTAGCGGGAGTGAATGAGCAGTTCTTC. Amino acid sequence: CAWNDRLAGVNEQFF.

This chain links TRBV21-1 with TRBJ1-5; the tabulated D call, TRBD1, remains unverified against the DNA. TRBV21-1 is flagged as a pseudogene. CDR3 length: 15 amino acids. The CDR3 protein is CASSTGTVSNQPQHF. CDR3 sequence (DNA): TGTGCCAGCAGCACCGGGACAGTTAGCAATCAGCCCCAGCATTTT.

The CDR3 loop is CASSLMLARETQYF. In DNA form, the CDR3 reads TGTGCCAGCAGCTTAATGCTAGCACGGGAGACCCAGTACTTC. This chain connects TRBV7-2 to TRBJ2-5; D perhaps matches TRBD2 (5 bases). Germline lookup yields CDR1 SGHTA and CDR2 FQGNSA. This CDR3 has 14 residues. The V gene lost 2 bases and the J gene lost 5 bases, with 12 bases spanning the gap. The variable domain in full, completed from reference TRBV7-2 and TRBJ2-5, reads GAGVSQSPSNKVTEKGKDVELRCDPISGHTALYWYRQSLGQGLEFLIYFQGNSAPDKSGLPSDRFSAERTGGSVSTLTIQRTQQEDSAVYLCASSLMLARETQYFGPGTRLLVL.

This sequence joins TRBV18 and TRBJ2-7; TRBD1 matches at 9 bases. The CDR3 has 16 residues. The J segment lost 5 bases and the V segment lost 1 base, leaving 9 bases of the junction unmatched. Germline V gene data show CDR1 as KGHSH and CDR2 as LQKENI. The CDR3 DNA reads TGTGCCAGCTCACCACGCACAGGGACAGGGTTCAACGAGCAGTACTTC. The encoded protein is CASSPRTGTGFNEQYF. Together with reference TRBV18 and TRBJ2-7, the CDR3 gives the full variable domain: NAGVMQNPRHLVRRRGQEARLRCSPMKGHSHVYWYRQLPEEGLKFMVYLQKENIIDESGMPKERFSAEFPKEGPSILRIQQVVRGDSAAYFCASSPRTGTGFNEQYFGPGTRLTVT.

The chain couples TRBV9 to TRBJ2-7; 9 bases are shared with TRBD2. The CDR3 totals 16 residues. V gave up 0 bases and J gave up 3 bases; unmatched junction bases: 7. Germline CDR1 and CDR2: SGDLS and YYNGEE. The CDR3 DNA reads TGTGCCAGCAGCGTAGCTGGTAGCGGGAGTTTCTACGAGCAGTACTTC. Translating it yields CASSVAGSGSFYEQYF.

For this clone: A far larger clone is off by one base, so a read error is likely. The sample carries other DNA sequences with the same CDR3. V usage is TRBV9 and J usage is TRBJ1-3; TRBD1 matches at 8 bases. Germline CDR1 SGDLS, CDR2 YYNGEE. There are 14 residues in the CDR3. The CDR3 loop reads CASSGTGSGNTIYF. The CDR3, as DNA: TGTGCTAGCAGCGGGACAGGCTCTGGAAACACCATATATTTT.

The genes are TRBV7-9 and TRBJ2-1; possible D gene TRBD2, 7 bases. The germline gives CDR1 SEHNR, CDR2 FQNEAQ (reference sequence). This CDR3 region has 16 residues. V was pared by 1 base and J by 5 bases, with 15 bases between. CDR3 in amino acids: CASSLDRWEGDNEQFF. As DNA, the CDR3 is TGTGCCAGCAGCTTAGACCGGTGGGAGGGGGACAATGAGCAGTTCTTC.

By frequency in the sample, this clone is medium-sized. Other DNA variants within this sample encode the same CDR3. V usage is TRBV4-3 and J usage is TRBJ2-3, with D unresolved. V gave up 0 bases and J gave up 1 base, with 8 bases separating them. This CDR3 spans 15 amino acids. From germline, CDR1 is LGHNA and CDR2 YSLEER. The CDR3 protein is CASSQEAIRTDTQYF. Written as DNA, the CDR3 is TGCGCCAGCAGCCAAGAGGCCATTCGCACAGATACGCAGTATTTT.

About this clone itself: A read error is likely here: a far larger clone is one base away. The same CDR3 is also encoded by other DNA sequences in this sample. This rearrangement joins TRBV2 to TRBJ2-7; perhaps TRBD2 as D (6 bases). Looked up from germline, CDR1 is SNHLY and CDR2 is FYNNEI. The V and J ends lost 6 bases and 2 bases respectively, with 14 bases between them. CDR3 size: 14 residues. CDR3 in DNA: TGTGCCAGCAGCGTGGCTAGCGAACCCTACGAGCAGTACTTC. Amino acids: CASSVASEPYEQYF.

A word on this clone: With a far larger clone one base away, a read error is the likely cause. Other DNA sequences in the sample encode the same CDR3. The DNA of the CDR3 is TGCGCCAGCAGCGTCCCATCTAGCGGATACGAGCAGTACTTC. Residues: CASSVPSSGYEQYF. This sequence joins TRBV5-1 and TRBJ2-7; 7 positions match TRBD2. CDR3 length: 14 residues. The V gene end was trimmed by 4 bases and the J gene end by 4 bases; junction bases not matched to a gene: 8. Germline loops: CDR1 SGHRS, CDR2 YFSETQ.

The chain uses TRBV4-1 and TRBJ2-1; tentative D call: TRBD2 (6 bases). Germline CDR1 MGHRA, CDR2 YSYEKL. V lost 0 bases to trimming and J lost 15 bases, with 12 bases between them. The CDR3 has 12 residues. The CDR3 reads CASSQETGVMFF. CDR3 in DNA: TGCGCCAGCAGCCAAGAGACGGGAGTTATGTTCTTC.

The chain uses TRBV7-9 and TRBJ2-5; 7 nucleotides agree with TRBD2. Germline V gives CDR1 SEHNR, CDR2 FQNEAQ (reference sequence). J gave up 2 bases and V 1 base, and 10 bases lay outside the gene matches. The CDR3 runs to 17 residues. The CDR3 loop is CASSLERGPPGQETQYF. For the CDR3, the DNA is TGTGCCAGCAGCTTAGAGCGGGGCCCCCCGGGGCAAGAGACCCAGTACTTC. The full variable domain, in which reference TRBV7-9 and TRBJ2-5 provide the parts outside the CDR3, is DTGVSQNPRHKITKRGQNVTFRCDPISEHNRLYWYRQTLGQGPEFLTYFQNEAQLEKSRLLSDRFSAERPKGSFSTLEIQRTEQGDSAMYLCASSLERGPPGQETQYFGPGTRLLVL.

The rearrangement uses TRBV15 and TRBJ1-2; TRBD1 agrees at 11 bases. CDR1 and CDR2 (germline): LNHNV, YYDKDF (reference sequence). Losses at the gene ends were 1 base for V and 7 bases for J; bases not matched to a gene: 14. There are 18 residues in the CDR3. CDR3 coding DNA: TGTGCCACCAGCAGAGGACTCCTCACCGGGACAGGGGGAATTGGCTACACCTTC. This translates into CATSRGLLTGTGGIGYTF. Supplemented by reference TRBV15 and TRBJ1-2, the full variable domain reads DAMVIQNPRYQVTQFGKPVTLSCSQTLNHNVMYWYQQKSSQAPKLLFHYYDKDFNNEADTPDNFQSRRPNTSFCFLDIRSPGLGDTAMYLCATSRGLLTGTGGIGYTFGSGTRLTVV.

This chain links TRBV30 with TRBJ2-7; no definite D call. V was cut by 4 bases and J by 0 bases, with 10 bases left in between. The CDR3 loop spans 13 amino acids. Germline V gene data show CDR1 as GTSNPN and CDR2 as SVGIG (reference sequence). The CDR3: CAWMRPPSYEQYF. The CDR3 region has the DNA TGTGCCTGGATGAGACCACCCTCCTACGAGCAGTACTTC. The entire variable domain, with the rest obtained from reference TRBV30 and TRBJ2-7, is as follows: SQTIHQWPATLVQPVGSPLSLECTVEGTSNPNLYWYRQAAGRGLQLLFYSVGIGQISSEVPQNLSASRPQDRQFILSSKKLLLSDSGFYLCAWMRPPSYEQYFGPGTRLTVT.

The chain recombines TRBV6-6 with TRBJ2-7, with TRBD1 as a possible D gene (6 bases). Germline-derived CDR1 and CDR2 are MNHNY and SVGAGI (reference sequence). The CDR3 has 14 residues. V was trimmed by 4 bases and J by 4 bases, leaving 14 bases between them. CDR3 residues: CASSWTVDIYEQYF. CDR3 in DNA: TGTGCCAGCAGTTGGACAGTGGACATATACGAGCAGTACTTC.

A note on this clone: A far larger clone is a single base away, which makes a read error likely. The sample carries other DNA sequences with the same CDR3. Here the CDR3 DNA reads TGTGCATGGAATCTAGCGGGAGCAGAGGAGACCCAGTACTTC. Translating it yields CAWNLAGAEETQYF. The rearrangement uses TRBV30 and TRBJ2-5, with 10 nucleotides matching TRBD2. The CDR3 has 14 residues. CDR1 GTSNPN and CDR2 SVGIG come from the germline V gene (reference sequence).

The J gene is TRBJ2-7, the V gene TRBV27; D gene uncertain. Trimming pared 3 bases from V and 0 bases from J, leaving 15 bases between. Per germline, CDR1 MNHEY and CDR2 SMNVEV (reference sequence). This CDR3 is 16 amino acids long. The CDR3 DNA sequence: TGTGCCAGCAGTTTTTTTAGGGCTGGCCGCTCCTACGAGCAGTACTTC. The encoded protein is CASSFFRAGRSYEQYF.

With regard to this clone: A read error is likely here: a far larger clone is one base away. The chain links TRBV10-3 to TRBJ2-6, with D hard to call. The germline gives CDR1 ENHRY, CDR2 SYGVKD. The CDR3 runs 15 residues. Trimming pared 5 bases from V and 2 bases from J, leaving 10 bases between. The CDR3 is CAISYFGPGANVLTF. In nucleotides, the CDR3 is TGTGCCATCAGTTATTTCGGACCTGGGGCCAACGTCCTGACTTTC.

V and J are TRBV5-1 and TRBJ2-2; D possibly uses TRBD1 or TRBD2 (6 bases each). Trimming shortened V by 4 bases and J by 9 bases, and 16 bases separated the two germline ends. Germline V gives CDR1 SGHRS, CDR2 YFSETQ. The CDR3 has 14 amino acids. CDR3 sequence reads: CASSLVTGARELFF. CDR3 bases: TGCGCCAGCAGCCTGGTAACGGGGGCCCGGGAGCTGTTTTTT.

Notes on this clone: Given a much more abundant clone one base away, this may be a read error. The chain has TRBV15 and TRBJ2-7, with D possibly being TRBD2 (5 bases). The CDR3 extends over 15 amino acids. Trimming pared 0 bases from V and 5 bases from J, leaving 14 bases between. Germline assignment: CDR1 LNHNV and CDR2 YYDKDF (reference sequence). CDR3 protein: CATSRDNQEADEQYF. CDR3 DNA sequence: TGTGCCACCAGCAGAGATAATCAGGAGGCAGACGAGCAGTACTTC.

A word on this clone: This likely reflects a read error, since a far larger clone is one base away. The rearrangement links TRBV27 to TRBJ2-2; possible D gene TRBD2, 5 bases. The CDR3 runs 12 residues. Per germline, CDR1 MNHEY and CDR2 SMNVEV (reference sequence). CDR3 bases: TGTGCCAGCAGTCTCAACACCGGGGAGCTGTCTTTT. This gives the protein CASSLNTGELSF.

Remarks on this clone: This is likely an artifact of a read error, given a far larger clone one base away. This chain connects TRBV19 to TRBJ1-2; 7 bases fit TRBD1. The V gene's germline CDR1 is LNHDA and CDR2 SQIVND (reference sequence). The CDR3 is 16 residues long. Trimming removed 5 bases from V and 2 bases from J; junction bases left unmatched: 11. In nucleotides, the CDR3 is TGTGCCAGTAGTCTCCGGACAGGCTCGACCAACTATGGCTACACCTTC. As protein: CASSLRTGSTNYGYTF.

V is TRBV29-1 and J is TRBJ1-1; no reliable D call. CDR1 SQVTM and CDR2 ANQGSEA come from the germline V gene. Deletions cut 3 bases from V and 1 base from J, with 9 bases between. The CDR3 is 13 amino acids. The CDR3 bases are TGCAGCGTTGAGAGGGAGAGGAACACTGAAGCTTTCTTT. Protein product: CSVERERNTEAFF.